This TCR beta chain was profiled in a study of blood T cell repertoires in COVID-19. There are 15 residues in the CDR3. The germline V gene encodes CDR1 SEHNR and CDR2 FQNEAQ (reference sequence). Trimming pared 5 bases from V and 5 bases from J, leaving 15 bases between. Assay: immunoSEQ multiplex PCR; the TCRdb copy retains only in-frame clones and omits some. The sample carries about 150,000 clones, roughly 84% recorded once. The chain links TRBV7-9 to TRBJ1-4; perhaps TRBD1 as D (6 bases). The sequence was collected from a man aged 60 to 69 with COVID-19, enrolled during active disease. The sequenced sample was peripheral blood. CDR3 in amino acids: CASSTSDRENEKLFF. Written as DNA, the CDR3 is TGTGCCAGCAGCACATCGGACAGAGAGAATGAAAAACTGTTTTTT. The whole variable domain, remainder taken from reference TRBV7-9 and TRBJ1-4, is DTGVSQNPRHKITKRGQNVTFRCDPISEHNRLYWYRQTLGQGPEFLTYFQNEAQLEKSRLLSDRFSAERPKGSFSTLEIQRTEQGDSAMYLCASSTSDRENEKLFFGSGTQLSVL.